This T cell receptor beta chain emerged from a study of blood T cells in healthy people across ages. CDR1 is SGHRS, CDR2 YFSETQ, per germline. Trimming stripped 2 bases from V and 6 bases from J, with 12 bases between. The CDR3 has 13 amino acids. This clonotype was counted ten times or more. Then a second PCR, running roughly 7 to 11 cycles, was carried out with a sample-barcoded 5' primer and a J-beta primer mix. Each cDNA was tagged by a template-switch adaptor containing 12 random nucleotides. TCRdb ran MiXCR on the 5' RACE reads and lists one entry per CDR3 protein. Of fewer than 2,000,000 distinct CDR3 sequences listed, about 32% are singletons.

The sample was blood. The chain joins TRBV5-1 to TRBJ2-7, with D tentatively TRBD1 or TRBD2 (6 bases each). The sequence came from a woman in her twenties or thirties in good health. The CDR3 sequence is CASSFGGRLEQYF. CDR3 nucleotides: TGCGCCAGCAGCTTTGGGGGGCGCCTCGAGCAGTACTTC.